This TCR beta chain came from a study of T cells in Graves' hyperthyroidism and ophthalmopathy. Amplification of TCR beta CDR3 regions used RNA as the template. The TCR CDR3 was amplified in a first-round RT-PCR using the HTBI primer set. In TCRdb, the multiplex PCR reads were re-called with MiXCR into one record per CDR3 protein. The repertoire has approximately 640,000 distinct CDR3 sequences, roughly a sixth of them found once; the top ten carry around 16%. This clonotype was seen at least ten times. Deletions cut 0 bases from V and 7 bases from J, with 9 bases between. In germline, CDR1 is MNHEY, CDR2 SVGAGI. The CDR3 runs to 13 residues.

The J gene is TRBJ1-2, the V gene TRBV6-5; tentatively, D is TRBD1 (5 bases). The sample comprised blood. The receptor's source is a man aged 45-65 years with Graves' hyperthyroidism. This CDR3 is CASSYSTGVGYTF. CDR3 sequence (DNA): TGTGCCAGCAGTTACTCGACGGGGGTTGGCTACACCTTC.